One and the same sample provided the 12 T cell receptor beta chains below, sequenced in a study of T cell responses to AZD1222 COVID-19 vaccine. Sequencing was performed with immunoSEQ multiplex PCR; in TCRdb, only in-frame clones are kept and a portion is missing. Here the sample spans tens of thousands of clones, approximately 85% being singletons. The sample consisted of peripheral blood, taken 28 days after the second AZD1222 dose. The receptors were sampled from an adult who received the AZD1222 COVID-19 vaccine.

The V call is TRBV18, the J call TRBJ1-6, with D unclear. CDR1 is KGHSH, CDR2 LQKENI, per germline. The CDR3 consists of 15 residues. Trimming took 3 bases from V and 0 from J, leaving 6 bases between them. The CDR3: CASSPSRSYNSPLHF. The CDR3 nucleotides are TGTGCCAGCTCACCGAGCCGCTCCTATAATTCACCCCTCCACTTT.

The chain recombines TRBV4-1 with TRBJ1-2; 8 nucleotides line up with TRBD1. J gave up 8 bases and V 3 bases, and 8 bases lay outside the gene matches. CDR3 size: 14 residues. Germline V gives CDR1 MGHRA, CDR2 YSYEKL. CDR3 in DNA: TGCGCCAGCAGCCAGGAACCAGGGGGCTACGGCTACACCTTC. It yields the protein CASSQEPGGYGYTF.

The chain employs TRBV7-8 and TRBJ2-1; D might be TRBD2 (6 bases). Looked up from germline, CDR1 is SGHVS and CDR2 is FQNEAQ. V was trimmed by 1 base and J by 8 bases, leaving 18 bases between them. The CDR3 consists of 16 residues. This CDR3 reads CASSLEPGLIGDEQFF. The CDR3 nucleotides are TGTGCCAGCAGCTTAGAGCCGGGACTCATTGGGGATGAGCAGTTCTTC.

In this sample, this clone is medium-sized. The chain combines TRBV24-1 with TRBJ2-7, with 9 positions matching TRBD1. The length of the CDR3 is 16 residues. Germline CDR1 is KGHDR and CDR2 is SFDVKD. Losses at the gene ends were 4 bases for V and 3 bases for J; bases not matched to a gene: 9. In DNA form, the CDR3 reads TGTGCCACCAGTGACCCCGGAACAGGGGGCCACTACGAGCAGTACTTC. Its translation: CATSDPGTGGHYEQYF.

The rearrangement uses TRBV28 and TRBJ1-4; D is undetermined. Germline CDR1 MDHEN, CDR2 SYDVKM. This CDR3 region has 11 residues. The germline V and J ends were trimmed by 3 bases and 7 bases, with 3 bases remaining between them. The CDR3 sequence is CASSFTEKLFF. CDR3 DNA sequence: TGTGCCAGCAGTTTCACTGAAAAACTGTTTTTT.

The J gene is TRBJ2-3, the V gene TRBV9, with 8 bases matching TRBD2. The CDR3 extends over 17 amino acids. CDR1 is SGDLS, CDR2 YYNGEE, per germline. Unmatched junction bases numbered 7, after V lost 0 bases and J lost 1 base. This CDR3 is CASSVGVSGGGTDTQYF. Here the CDR3 DNA reads TGTGCCAGCAGCGTAGGAGTGAGCGGGGGCGGCACAGATACGCAGTATTTT.

The CDR3 DNA is TGCGCCAGCAGCCAAGAGGCAGGAGGGGCCAACGTCCTGACTTTC. Translating gives CASSQEAGGANVLTF. This chain links TRBV4-1 with TRBJ2-6; D uncertain. Trimming stripped 0 bases from V and 4 bases from J, with 7 bases between. The CDR3 covers 15 residues. Germline V gene sequence: CDR1 MGHRA, CDR2 YSYEKL.

In its sample, this clone was seen once. The rearrangement links TRBV19 to TRBJ1-2; D is unclear. Germline CDR1 LNHDA, CDR2 SQIVND (reference sequence). Deletions cut 4 bases from V and 7 bases from J, with 13 bases between. This CDR3 contains 13 residues. CDR3 region: CASSNARGFGYTF. The CDR3 DNA is TGTGCCAGTAGTAATGCCAGAGGGTTTGGCTACACCTTC. The complete variable domain, with remaining parts taken from reference TRBV19 and TRBJ1-2, reads DGGITQSPKYLFRKEGQNVTLSCEQNLNHDAMYWYRQDPGQGLRLIYYSQIVNDFQKGDIAEGYSVSREKKESFPLTVTSAQKNPTAFYLCASSNARGFGYTFGSGTRLTVV.

The J gene is TRBJ2-3, the V gene TRBV12-5, with D tentatively TRBD1 or TRBD2 (5 bases each). Germline V gene sequence: CDR1 LGHNT, CDR2 FRNRAP. The CDR3 consists of 16 residues. The ends were cut back, 6 bases at V and 4 bases at J, with 20 bases in the middle. CDR3 DNA: TGTGCTAGTGGCCTCGTGGTGGGGGAAGGGCCAGATACGCAGTATTTT. Amino acids: CASGLVVGEGPDTQYF.

The gene calls are TRBV18 and TRBJ2-5, with TRBD2 matching 10 bases. CDR1 is KGHSH and CDR2 is LQKENI in the germline V gene. The CDR3 runs 16 residues. V shed 3 bases, J shed 10 bases, and the junction held 14 bases outside the gene matches. The CDR3 bases are TGTGCCAGCTCACCGGGGCAAGAGGCTAGCGGGGGAGGCCAGTACTTC. This codes for CASSPGQEASGGGQYF.

Notes on this clone: The sample has other DNA sequences that encode this CDR3 too. The chain joins TRBV5-1 to TRBJ1-5; tentative D call: TRBD1 (5 bases). V was trimmed by 0 bases and J by 6 bases, leaving 10 bases between them. The CDR3 loop spans 14 amino acids. Germline V gene sequence: CDR1 SGHRS, CDR2 YFSETQ. CDR3 protein: CASSLGGAGQPQHF. In DNA form, the CDR3 reads TGCGCCAGCAGCTTGGGGGGCGCGGGTCAGCCCCAGCATTTT. Looking up the rest from reference TRBV5-1 and TRBJ1-5 gives the full variable domain: KAGVTQTPRYLIKTRGQQVTLSCSPISGHRSVSWYQQTPGQGLQFLFEYFSETQRNKGNFPGRFSGRQFSNSRSEMNVSTLELGDSALYLCASSLGGAGQPQHFGDGTRLSIL.

This rearrangement joins TRBV19 to TRBJ2-1; D remains unclear. Deletions cut 7 bases from V and 7 bases from J, with 20 bases between. The CDR3 runs to 15 residues. The V gene's germline CDR1 is LNHDA and CDR2 SQIVND (reference sequence). In DNA, the CDR3 is TGTGCCAGTACTCGTAGCCTGGGTGGGATAAATGAGCAGTTCTTC. Its protein product is CASTRSLGGINEQFF. Together with reference TRBV19 and TRBJ2-1, the CDR3 gives the full variable domain: DGGITQSPKYLFRKEGQNVTLSCEQNLNHDAMYWYRQDPGQGLRLIYYSQIVNDFQKGDIAEGYSVSREKKESFPLTVTSAQKNPTAFYLCASTRSLGGINEQFFGPGTRLTVL.